The present entry profiles one T cell receptor beta chain with its context. Its antigen specificity is not known. Per-nucleotide qualities are absent, and no much larger clonotype sits a single base away. This entry belongs to a study of cytomegalovirus exposure and HLA in healthy donors listed by TCRdb under 2017. Study-level background: According to a later analysis, the approximately 120 validation repertoires were produced on the same platform as the roughly 600 repertoires of the first cohort. The study aimed to test whether cataloging public T cell receptors could reveal signatures of past pathogen exposure. Along with the approximately 650-subject first cohort, a separate validation cohort of 120 different subjects was used. To predict cytomegalovirus infection status, the study combined high-throughput TCR immunosequencing, statistical association of individual TCRs with disease status, and machine learning.

The CDR3 goes from the cysteine to the phenylalanine over 15 residues. This entry keeps only the CDR3 DNA: 45 bases, framed from base 1. CDR1 and CDR2 are read off the germline V gene (reference sequence) as SEHNR and FQNEAQ. Cut back by 0 bases and 5 bases, the V and J ends lie 13 bases apart. The library was made by the immunoSEQ multiplex PCR assay. Regarding the original processing steps: To diagnose cytomegalovirus status from the catalog of TCR beta chain sequences, a statistical classification framework was built. As stored in TCRdb, this immuneACCESS dataset retains in-frame rearrangements with V and J assigned. A fraction of the clones does not appear; measured against another copy, unresolved V genes explain less than half of the discrepancy, and the remainder lacks a known reason. The V and J calls and clone size are taken from that table; D and trimming were inferred from the DNA. The sample profile shows a few hundred thousand clones; over 80% of them were found once. The biggest ten clones account for 1% to 1.2% of the sample.

Study-wide conclusions, independent of this receptor: Most TCR sequences were observed very rarely across donors, whereas some public TCRs were present in many individuals. The authors suggested that the approach could potentially be generalized to other disease states and immunological phenotypes. In a later analysis, TCRs clustered in the first cohort were found to also tend to co-occur in the approximately 120 validation repertoires, with about 94% of cluster scores above 0. A few of the identified cytomegalovirus-associated TCR beta chains were confirmed in vitro to be specific for cytomegalovirus antigens. In both the original and validation cohorts, the classifier was reported to diagnose cytomegalovirus status with high specificity and sensitivity. The validation cohort had no HLA typing available for a later analysis, so co-occurrence within that cohort was assessed over all 120 or so repertoires. The study listed 150 to 200 TCR beta chains as associated with cytomegalovirus.

Donors formed part of the validation cohort, which comprised 120 subjects and was distinct from the first cohort of several hundred subjects. The receptor comes from a woman under 30 in good health and CMV-seronegative. The sequence joins TRBV7-9 to TRBJ2-5; the D gene is perhaps TRBD1, on 5 matching bases. What was sequenced was PBMCs. In nucleotides, the sequence is TGTGCCAGCAGCTTAGCGTTGCAGGGTTCGGAGACCCAGTACTTC. This encodes CASSLALQGSETQYF.